Listed here are 29 T cell receptor beta chains from one sample, sequenced in a study of B cell selection in AIRE deficiency. CD4+CD127+ cells were sorted as the conventional CD4 T cells. Sequenced by immunoSEQ multiplex PCR; TCRdb stores in-frame clones only, minus some. Here the sample spans about 22,000 clones, approximately 96% being singletons. Sequencing input: CD4+CD127+ conventional T cells sorted from PBMCs. The origin of the receptors is a human donor in good health.

The chain joins TRBV5-1 to TRBJ1-2; no clear D gene. Germline-derived CDR1 and CDR2 are SGHRS and YFSETQ. The ends were cut back, 0 bases at V and 4 bases at J, with 16 bases in the middle. This CDR3 is 16 amino acids long. CDR3 sequence (DNA): TGCGCCAGCAGCTTGGCCCATGGCGCGGAACCCTATGGCTACACCTTC. Its translation: CASSLAHGAEPYGYTF.

V and J are TRBV6-1 and TRBJ1-3, with D hard to call. V was clipped by 5 bases and J by 3 bases, with 5 bases between them. The V gene's germline CDR1 is MNHNS and CDR2 SASEGT. The CDR3 extends over 12 amino acids. CDR3 amino acids: CASSLDGNTIYF. Written as DNA, the CDR3 is TGTGCCAGCAGTCTAGATGGAAACACCATATATTTT.

The chain employs TRBV7-6 and TRBJ1-4; D remains ambiguous. The V end lost 5 bases, the J end lost 3 bases, and 13 bases lay between the germline ends. Germline V gene sequence: CDR1 SGHVS, CDR2 FNYEAQ. The CDR3 is 15 residues long. CDR3 residues: CASSAYGRANEKLFF. The CDR3 DNA reads as TGTGCCAGCAGCGCGTACGGGCGGGCTAATGAAAAACTGTTTTTT.

The J gene is TRBJ2-7, the V gene TRBV7-2, with D possibly TRBD1 on 5 matching bases. The CDR3 runs to 14 residues. Deletions cut 1 base from V and 6 bases from J, with 13 bases between. Germline CDR1 reads SGHTA; CDR2 reads FQGNSA. CDR3 protein: CASSLGGLKSEQYF. Written as DNA, the CDR3 is TGTGCCAGCAGCTTAGGGGGCCTGAAGTCCGAGCAGTACTTC.

The chain is built from TRBV2 and TRBJ1-1; a possible D gene is TRBD1 (5 bases). CDR3 length: 11 residues. In germline, CDR1 is SNHLY, CDR2 FYNNEI. The V end was cut by 11 bases, the J end by 1 base, with 8 bases between. Written as DNA, the CDR3 is TGTGCCGGCCAGGGGAACACTGAAGCTTTCTTT. Residues: CAGQGNTEAFF.

The chain uses TRBV6-6 and TRBJ1-2; 7 bases are a match to TRBD1. The CDR3 sequence is 15 residues long. Trimming took 0 bases from V and 3 from J; bases not matched to a gene: 4. Per the germline V gene, CDR1 is MNHNY and CDR2 is SVGAGI (reference sequence). This CDR3 reads CASSYSSQGDYGYTF. Written as DNA, the CDR3 is TGTGCCAGCAGTTACTCGAGCCAGGGGGACTATGGCTACACCTTC.

The CDR3 coding sequence is TGTGCCAGCAGCCCATTAAGCGGTGACATACAGCAAAACTATGGCTACACCTTC. It specifies CASSPLSGDIQQNYGYTF. The chain recombines TRBV7-9 with TRBJ1-2; D remains unclear. This CDR3 region has 18 residues. Germline lookup yields CDR1 SEHNR and CDR2 FQNEAQ (reference sequence). V dropped 5 bases and J dropped 2 bases, with 24 bases sitting between them.

The rearrangement joins TRBV10-1 to TRBJ2-2; D gene unclear. The CDR3 is 15 residues long. The germline V and J ends were trimmed by 0 bases and 6 bases, with 11 bases remaining between them. Germline V lookup: CDR1 WNHNN, CDR2 SYGVQD (reference sequence). The CDR3 region has the DNA TGCGCCAGCAGTGAGTCGGCCGGTGCTCCCGGGGAGCTGTTTTTT. It codes for CASSESAGAPGELFF.

CDR3 nucleotides: TGTGCCATCACGCGGACAGGGGGCTATGGCTACACCTTC. Amino acid sequence: CAITRTGGYGYTF. The chain uses TRBV2 and TRBJ1-2, with 10 bases that match TRBD1. Germline loops: CDR1 SNHLY, CDR2 FYNNEI. CDR3 size: 13 residues. Unmatched junction bases numbered 6, after V lost 10 bases and J lost 4 bases.

The chain links TRBV5-1 to TRBJ2-2, with D hard to call. Trimming removed 5 bases from V and 3 bases from J, with 5 bases in between. From germline, CDR1 is SGHRS and CDR2 YFSETQ. CDR3 length equals 12 residues. In DNA, the CDR3 is TGCGCCAGCAGGGGGTACACCGGGGAGCTGTTTTTT. Protein sequence: CASRGYTGELFF.

The chain carries TRBV11-2 and TRBJ1-6; D gene unclear. CDR3 length: 15 amino acids. The V and J ends lost 0 bases and 7 bases respectively, with 10 bases between them. Per germline, CDR1 SGHAT and CDR2 FQNNGV. The CDR3 sequence: CASSLDRWENSPLHF. In DNA form, the CDR3 reads TGTGCCAGCAGCTTAGACCGTTGGGAGAATTCACCCCTCCACTTT.

The genes are TRBV6-5 and TRBJ1-1; the match to TRBD1 covers 9 bases. Germline V CDR1 and CDR2: MNHEY, SVGAGI. V trimming: 6 bases; J trimming: 4 bases; junction bases outside the gene matches: 6. The CDR3 sequence is 14 residues long. CDR3 sequence reads: CASSINRGPTEAFF. CDR3 DNA: TGTGCCAGCAGCATTAACAGGGGGCCCACTGAAGCTTTCTTT.

This sequence joins TRBV4-1 and TRBJ1-3; D might be TRBD1 (6 bases). CDR1 is MGHRA and CDR2 is YSYEKL in the germline V gene. The CDR3 is 18 amino acids. The germline V and J ends were trimmed by 4 bases and 0 bases, with 19 bases remaining between them. This CDR3 is CASSRKDSASDSGNTIYF. The CDR3 DNA is TGCGCCAGCAGCCGAAAGGACAGTGCGAGCGACTCTGGAAACACCATATATTTT.

This clone showed up just once. This chain uses TRBV19 with TRBJ1-1; 7 positions agree with TRBD1. The V and J ends lost 5 bases and 4 bases, in that order; junction bases with no gene match: 10. Germline CDR1 is LNHDA and CDR2 is SQIVND (reference sequence). The CDR3 totals 15 residues. Here the CDR3 reads CASSSRGGRGTEAFF. The DNA for the CDR3 is TGTGCCAGTAGTTCCAGGGGGGGGCGCGGCACTGAAGCTTTCTTT.

This chain links TRBV10-3 with TRBJ2-5, with 11 bases aligning to TRBD2. The CDR3 has 13 residues. With V trimmed by 10 bases and J by 3 bases, 4 bases remained unmatched. Germline assignment: CDR1 ENHRY and CDR2 SYGVKD. CDR3 loop: CATSLAGEETQYF. The CDR3 nucleotides read TGTGCCACCTCACTAGCGGGGGAAGAGACCCAGTACTTC.

This chain joins TRBV29-1 and TRBJ1-2; possible D gene TRBD1, 5 bases. V was clipped by 3 bases and J by 2 bases, with 10 bases between them. CDR3 length: 13 amino acids. Per the germline V gene, CDR1 is SQVTM and CDR2 is ANQGSEA. The CDR3 sequence is CSVETGRNYGYTF. The CDR3 bases are TGCAGCGTTGAGACGGGGCGCAACTATGGCTACACCTTC.

The DNA of the CDR3 is TGTGCCAGCAGAACACCCCCGGGGACAGATACGCAGTATTTT. Its translation: CASRTPPGTDTQYF. The chain has TRBV2 and TRBJ2-3, with D possibly being TRBD2 (5 bases). V lost 6 bases and J 3 bases, leaving 13 bases between the germline ends. The germline gives CDR1 SNHLY, CDR2 FYNNEI. This CDR3 has 14 amino acids.

This clone was detected once. The rearrangement joins TRBV7-2 to TRBJ2-7, with unresolved D. Germline V gives CDR1 SGHTA, CDR2 FQGNSA. This CDR3 region has 15 residues. Trimming took 0 bases from V and 0 from J, leaving 9 bases between them. The CDR3 protein is CASSLATLSSYEQYF. CDR3 DNA sequence: TGTGCCAGCAGCTTAGCCACCCTCAGCTCCTACGAGCAGTACTTC.

The gene calls are TRBV2 and TRBJ2-3; D may be TRBD1 (5 bases). The germline CDR1 and CDR2 sequences are SNHLY and FYNNEI. The V end lost 1 base, the J end lost 4 bases, and 12 bases lay between the germline ends. The CDR3 has 15 residues. CDR3 sequence: CASSEGQGTADTQYF. For the CDR3, the DNA is TGTGCCAGCAGTGAAGGGCAGGGTACCGCAGATACGCAGTATTTT.

The chain uses TRBV5-1 and TRBJ1-1; D gene uncertain. Germline assignment: CDR1 SGHRS and CDR2 YFSETQ. The CDR3 totals 15 residues. The V gene lost 5 bases and the J gene lost 0 bases, with 14 bases spanning the gap. The chain's CDR3 is CASRPQASMNTEAFF. The DNA of the CDR3 is TGCGCCAGCAGGCCCCAGGCCAGTATGAACACTGAAGCTTTCTTT.

The gene calls are TRBV7-2 and TRBJ2-7; D is ambiguous. Germline-derived CDR1 and CDR2 are SGHTA and FQGNSA. Deletions cut 3 bases from V and 2 bases from J, with 17 bases between. The CDR3 runs to 16 residues. The CDR3 DNA reads as TGTGCCAGCAGCTTCCAAACCCGAGTCTTTACCTACGAGCAGTACTTC. It is translated as CASSFQTRVFTYEQYF.

The CDR3: CASSPPRGPRDTQYF. The DNA of the CDR3 is TGTGCCAGCTCACCACCGAGGGGCCCACGGGATACGCAGTATTTT. V usage is TRBV18 and J usage is TRBJ2-3, with D possibly called TRBD1 or TRBD2 (5 bases each). This CDR3 is 15 amino acids long. V lost 0 bases and J 6 bases, leaving 13 bases between the germline ends. Germline V gives CDR1 KGHSH, CDR2 LQKENI.

The chain employs TRBV5-8 and TRBJ1-4; tentative D call: TRBD1 (6 bases). V lost 0 bases and J lost 2, with 11 bases in between. Germline V gives CDR1 SGHTS, CDR2 YDEGEE. CDR3 size: 16 residues. CDR3 coding DNA: TGTGCCAGCAGCTTGGCATGGGGGGCGACTAATGAAAAACTGTTTTTT. Protein sequence: CASSLAWGATNEKLFF.

This chain links TRBV27 with TRBJ1-5, with D possibly being TRBD1 (6 bases). This CDR3 has 18 amino acids. Deletions cut 0 bases from V and 0 bases from J, with 15 bases between. Per the germline V gene, CDR1 is MNHEY and CDR2 is SMNVEV (reference sequence). In DNA form, the CDR3 reads TGTGCCAGCAGTTTATCGAGGCAGGGGCGGAATAGCAATCAGCCCCAGCATTTT. Encoded protein: CASSLSRQGRNSNQPQHF.

The chain links TRBV10-3 to TRBJ1-5, with TRBD1 matching over 7 bases. V lost 2 bases and J lost 3; bases outside the gene matches: 10. CDR3 length: 17 amino acids. Germline assignment: CDR1 ENHRY and CDR2 SYGVKD. This chain's CDR3 is CAISEGWQGGDNQPQHF. Written as DNA, the CDR3 is TGTGCCATCAGTGAGGGGTGGCAGGGGGGAGACAATCAGCCCCAGCATTTT.

This sequence joins TRBV29-1 and TRBJ2-1; either TRBD1 or TRBD2 may supply D (5 bases each). This CDR3 is built from 17 residues. V lost 4 bases, J lost 0 bases, and 19 bases lay in between. Germline values: CDR1 SQVTM, CDR2 ANQGSEA. CDR3 region: CSVGQVGTRSSYNEQFF. The DNA for the CDR3 is TGCAGCGTTGGTCAGGTAGGGACCCGGAGCTCCTACAATGAGCAGTTCTTC.

J is TRBJ2-7 and V is TRBV7-9; the D is unclear. Germline V gene lookup returns CDR1 SEHNR and CDR2 FQNEAQ (reference sequence). This CDR3 comprises 12 residues. The V and J ends lost 1 base and 4 bases respectively, with 5 bases between them. The CDR3 region is CASSLVGYEQYF. The CDR3 DNA follows: TGTGCCAGCAGCTTAGTTGGGTACGAGCAGTACTTC. Full variable domain (rest looked up from reference TRBV7-9 and TRBJ2-7): DTGVSQNPRHKITKRGQNVTFRCDPISEHNRLYWYRQTLGQGPEFLTYFQNEAQLEKSRLLSDRFSAERPKGSFSTLEIQRTEQGDSAMYLCASSLVGYEQYFGPGTRLTVT.

This chain joins TRBV9 and TRBJ1-2; maybe TRBD1 (5 bases). The CDR3 has 14 residues. From germline, CDR1 is SGDLS and CDR2 YYNGEE. Trimming removed 0 bases from V and 3 bases from J, with 9 bases in between. CDR3 sequence: CASSVGGTDYGYTF. The DNA of the CDR3 is TGTGCCAGCAGCGTAGGAGGGACGGACTATGGCTACACCTTC.

The genes are TRBV23-1 and TRBJ2-7; D ambiguous. TRBV23-1 is labeled an ORF, and its function is uncertain. V gave up 7 bases and J gave up 3 bases, with 1 base separating them. The CDR3 extends over 9 amino acids. CDR3 protein: CASNYEQYF. The DNA of the CDR3 is TGCGCCAGCAACTACGAGCAGTACTTC.